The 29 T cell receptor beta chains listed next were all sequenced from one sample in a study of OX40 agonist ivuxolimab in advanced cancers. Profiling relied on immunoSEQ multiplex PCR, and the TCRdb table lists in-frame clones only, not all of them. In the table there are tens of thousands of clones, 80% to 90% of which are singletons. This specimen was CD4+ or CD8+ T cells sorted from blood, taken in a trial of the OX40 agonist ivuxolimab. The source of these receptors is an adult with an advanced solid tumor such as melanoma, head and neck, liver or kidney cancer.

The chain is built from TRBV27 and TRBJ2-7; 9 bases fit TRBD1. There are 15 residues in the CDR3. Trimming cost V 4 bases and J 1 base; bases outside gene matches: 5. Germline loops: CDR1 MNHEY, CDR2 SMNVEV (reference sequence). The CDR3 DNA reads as TGTGCCAGCAGTTCCGGGACAGGGACTTCCTACGAGCAGTACTTC. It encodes CASSSGTGTSYEQYF.

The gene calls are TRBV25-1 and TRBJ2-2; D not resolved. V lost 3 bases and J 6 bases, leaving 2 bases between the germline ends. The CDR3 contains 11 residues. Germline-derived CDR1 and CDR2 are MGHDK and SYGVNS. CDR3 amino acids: CASSEAGELFF. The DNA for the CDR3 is TGTGCCAGCAGTGAGGCCGGGGAGCTGTTTTTT.

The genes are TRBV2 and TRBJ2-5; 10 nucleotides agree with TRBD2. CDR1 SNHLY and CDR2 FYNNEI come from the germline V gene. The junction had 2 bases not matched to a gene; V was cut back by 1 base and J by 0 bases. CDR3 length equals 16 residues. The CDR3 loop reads CASSEELAGNQETQYF. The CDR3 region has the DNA TGTGCCAGCAGTGAAGAACTAGCGGGAAACCAAGAGACCCAGTACTTC.

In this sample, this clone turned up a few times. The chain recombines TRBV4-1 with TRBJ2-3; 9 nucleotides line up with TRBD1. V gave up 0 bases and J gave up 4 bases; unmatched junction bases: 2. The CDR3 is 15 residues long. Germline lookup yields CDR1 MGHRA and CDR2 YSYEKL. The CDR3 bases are TGCGCCAGCAGCCAAGATGGACAGGGGCCAGATACGCAGTATTTT. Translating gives CASSQDGQGPDTQYF.

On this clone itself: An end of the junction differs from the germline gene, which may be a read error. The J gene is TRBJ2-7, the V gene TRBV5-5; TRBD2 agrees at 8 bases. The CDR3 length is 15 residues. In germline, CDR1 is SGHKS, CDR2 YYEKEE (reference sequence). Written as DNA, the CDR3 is TGTGCCAGCAGCTTGTTCCAGCGGGAGCTCTACGGGCAGTACTTC. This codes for CASSLFQRELYGQYF.

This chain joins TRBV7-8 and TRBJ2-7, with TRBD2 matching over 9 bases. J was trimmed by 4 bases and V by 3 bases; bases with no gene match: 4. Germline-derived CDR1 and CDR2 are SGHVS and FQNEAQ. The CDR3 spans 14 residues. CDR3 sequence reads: CASSFSGGPYEQYF. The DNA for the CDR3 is TGTGCCAGCAGCTTTAGCGGGGGCCCTTACGAGCAGTACTTC.

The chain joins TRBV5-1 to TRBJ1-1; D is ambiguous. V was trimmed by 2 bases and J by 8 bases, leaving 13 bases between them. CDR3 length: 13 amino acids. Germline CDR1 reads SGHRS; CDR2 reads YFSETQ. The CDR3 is CASSFGDSREAFF. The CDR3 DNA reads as TGCGCCAGCAGCTTTGGCGATAGCAGGGAAGCTTTCTTT.

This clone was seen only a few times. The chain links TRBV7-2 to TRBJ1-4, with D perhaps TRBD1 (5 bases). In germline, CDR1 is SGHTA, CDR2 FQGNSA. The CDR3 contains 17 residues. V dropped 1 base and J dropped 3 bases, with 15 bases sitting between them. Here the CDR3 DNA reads TGTGCCAGCAGCTTAGGGTTTTTGGGGGGATCTAATGAAAAACTGTTTTTT. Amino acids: CASSLGFLGGSNEKLFF.

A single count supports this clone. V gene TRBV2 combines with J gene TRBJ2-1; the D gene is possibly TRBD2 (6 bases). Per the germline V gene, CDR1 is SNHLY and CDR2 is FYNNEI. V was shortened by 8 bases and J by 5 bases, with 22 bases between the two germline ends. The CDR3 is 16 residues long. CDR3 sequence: CASGTGLLPTHNEQFF. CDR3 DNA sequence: TGTGCCAGCGGTACGGGACTCCTACCGACCCACAATGAGCAGTTCTTC.

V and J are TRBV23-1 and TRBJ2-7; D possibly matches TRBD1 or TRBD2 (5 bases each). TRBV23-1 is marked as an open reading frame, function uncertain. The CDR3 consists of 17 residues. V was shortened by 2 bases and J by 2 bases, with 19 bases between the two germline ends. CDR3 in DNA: TGCGCCAGCAGTCAACAGGGCCGTGGCGGGCAAACCTACGAGCAGTACTTC. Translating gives CASSQQGRGGQTYEQYF.

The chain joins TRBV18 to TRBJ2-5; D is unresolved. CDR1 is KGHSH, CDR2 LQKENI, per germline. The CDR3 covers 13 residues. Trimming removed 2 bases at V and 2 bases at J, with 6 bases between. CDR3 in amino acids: CASSPSQQETQYF. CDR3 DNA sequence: TGTGCCAGCTCACCATCCCAGCAAGAGACCCAGTACTTC.

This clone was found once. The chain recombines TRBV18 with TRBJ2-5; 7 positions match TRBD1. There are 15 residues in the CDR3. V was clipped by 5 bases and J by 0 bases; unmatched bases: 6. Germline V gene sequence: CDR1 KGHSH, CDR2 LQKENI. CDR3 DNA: TGTGCCAGCTCAAAGTCCACAGGGGACCAAGAGACCCAGTACTTC. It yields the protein CASSKSTGDQETQYF.

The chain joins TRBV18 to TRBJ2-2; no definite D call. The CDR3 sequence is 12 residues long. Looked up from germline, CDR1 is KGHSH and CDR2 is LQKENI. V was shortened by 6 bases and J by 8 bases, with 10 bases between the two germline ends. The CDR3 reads CASSDFGGELFF. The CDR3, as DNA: TGTGCCAGCTCCGACTTCGGAGGGGAGCTGTTTTTT.

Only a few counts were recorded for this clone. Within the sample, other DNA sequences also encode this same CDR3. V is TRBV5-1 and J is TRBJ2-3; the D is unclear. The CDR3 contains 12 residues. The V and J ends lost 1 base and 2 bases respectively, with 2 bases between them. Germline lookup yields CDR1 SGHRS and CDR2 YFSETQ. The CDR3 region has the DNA TGCGCCAGCAGCTTGAACACAGATACGCAGTATTTT. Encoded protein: CASSLNTDTQYF.

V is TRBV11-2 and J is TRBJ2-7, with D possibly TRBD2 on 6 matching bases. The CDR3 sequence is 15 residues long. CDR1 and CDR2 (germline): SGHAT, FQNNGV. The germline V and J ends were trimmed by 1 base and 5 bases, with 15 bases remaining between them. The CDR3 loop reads CASSLGYPGVDEQYF. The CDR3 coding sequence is TGTGCCAGCAGCTTAGGGTACCCGGGAGTCGACGAGCAGTACTTC.

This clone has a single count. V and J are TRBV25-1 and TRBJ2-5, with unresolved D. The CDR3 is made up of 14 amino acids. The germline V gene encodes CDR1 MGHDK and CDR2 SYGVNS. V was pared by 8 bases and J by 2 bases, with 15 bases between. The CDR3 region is CASSGAVQQETQYF. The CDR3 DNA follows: TGTGCCAGCTCAGGCGCCGTTCAACAAGAGACCCAGTACTTC. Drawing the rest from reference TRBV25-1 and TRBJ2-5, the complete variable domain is EADIYQTPRYLVIGTGKKITLECSQTMGHDKMYWYQQDPGMELHLIHYSYGVNSTEKGDLSSESTVSRIRTEHFPLTLESARPSHTSQYLCASSGAVQQETQYFGPGTRLLVL.

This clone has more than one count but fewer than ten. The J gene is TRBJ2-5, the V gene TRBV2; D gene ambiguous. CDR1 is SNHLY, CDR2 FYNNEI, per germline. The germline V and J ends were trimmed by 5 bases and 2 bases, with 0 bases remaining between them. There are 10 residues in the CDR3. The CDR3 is CASSQETQYF. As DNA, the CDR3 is TGTGCCAGCAGTCAAGAGACCCAGTACTTC.

This CDR3 reads CASSLRAPYEQYF. The CDR3 bases are TGTGCCAGCAGTTTACGGGCCCCCTACGAGCAGTACTTC. This chain links TRBV28 with TRBJ2-7; D gene uncertain. Germline loops: CDR1 MDHEN, CDR2 SYDVKM. Trimming cost V 2 bases and J 2 bases, with 7 bases left between them. The CDR3 loop spans 13 amino acids.

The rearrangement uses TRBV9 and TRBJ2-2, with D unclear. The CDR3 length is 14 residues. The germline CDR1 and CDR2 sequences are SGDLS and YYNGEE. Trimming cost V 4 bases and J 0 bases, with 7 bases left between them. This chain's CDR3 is CASSLGPNTGELFF. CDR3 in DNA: TGTGCCAGCAGCTTAGGACCGAACACCGGGGAGCTGTTTTTT.

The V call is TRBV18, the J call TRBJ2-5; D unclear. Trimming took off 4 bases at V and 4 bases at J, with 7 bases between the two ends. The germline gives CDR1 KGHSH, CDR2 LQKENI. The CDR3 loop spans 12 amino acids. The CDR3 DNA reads TGTGCCAGCTCACACTACACAGAGACCCAGTACTTC. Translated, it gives CASSHYTETQYF.

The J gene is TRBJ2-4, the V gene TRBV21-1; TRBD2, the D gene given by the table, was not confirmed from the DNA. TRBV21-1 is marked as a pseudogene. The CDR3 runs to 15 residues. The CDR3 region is CASSPSETPKNIQYF. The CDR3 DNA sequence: TGTGCCAGCAGCCCTTCAGAGACTCCCAAAAACATTCAGTACTTC.

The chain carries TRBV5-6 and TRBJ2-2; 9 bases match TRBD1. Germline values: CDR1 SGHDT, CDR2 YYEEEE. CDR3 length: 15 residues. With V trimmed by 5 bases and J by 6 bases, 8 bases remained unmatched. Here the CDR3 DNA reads TGTGCCAGCAGTTTCGACAGGGGGAGGGCCGGGGAGCTGTTTTTT. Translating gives CASSFDRGRAGELFF. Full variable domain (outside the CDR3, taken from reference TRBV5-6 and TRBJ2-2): DAGVTQSPTHLIKTRGQQVTLRCSPKSGHDTVSWYQQALGQGPQFIFQYYEEEERQRGNFPDRFSGHQFPNYSSELNVNALLLGDSALYLCASSFDRGRAGELFFGEGSRLTVL.

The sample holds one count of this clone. The CDR3 region has the DNA TGTGCCAGCACCCGACGGGTAGCGCACAATCCTAATGAGCAGTTCTTC. Its protein is CASTRRVAHNPNEQFF. The chain recombines TRBV28 with TRBJ2-1; perhaps TRBD2 as D (5 bases). The CDR3 sequence is 16 residues long. Per the germline V gene, CDR1 is MDHEN and CDR2 is SYDVKM. Trimming took off 7 bases at V and 7 bases at J, with 23 bases between the two ends.

CDR3 in DNA: TGTGCCAGTAGTAAGACTAGCGGGAACAATGAGCAGTTCTTC. This gives the protein CASSKTSGNNEQFF. The chain uses TRBV19 and TRBJ2-1, with 11 nucleotides matching TRBD2. The CDR3 spans 14 residues. Trimming took 4 bases from V and 5 from J; bases not matched to a gene: 1. Germline V gives CDR1 LNHDA, CDR2 SQIVND (reference sequence).

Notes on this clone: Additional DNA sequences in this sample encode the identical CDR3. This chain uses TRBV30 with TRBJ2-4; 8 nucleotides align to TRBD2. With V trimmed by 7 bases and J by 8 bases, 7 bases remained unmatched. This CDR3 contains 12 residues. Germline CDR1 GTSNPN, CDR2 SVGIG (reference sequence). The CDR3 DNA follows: TGTGCCTACGGGCCGGGGGGGGACATTCAGTACTTC. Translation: CAYGPGGDIQYF.

CDR3 amino acids: CSVGTGASADTQYF. The CDR3 coding sequence is TGCAGCGTTGGAACAGGGGCAAGCGCAGATACGCAGTATTTT. V usage is TRBV29-1 and J usage is TRBJ2-3; 7 positions match TRBD1. The CDR3 length is 14 residues. The ends lost 4 bases at V and 4 bases at J; junction bases unmatched: 8. Germline loops: CDR1 SQVTM, CDR2 ANQGSEA.

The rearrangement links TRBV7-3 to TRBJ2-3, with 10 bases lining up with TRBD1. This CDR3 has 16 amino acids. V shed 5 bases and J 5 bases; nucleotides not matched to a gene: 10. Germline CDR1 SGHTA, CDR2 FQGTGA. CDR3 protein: CASSRAPGQGEDTQYF. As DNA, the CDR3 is TGTGCCAGCAGCCGGGCCCCCGGACAGGGGGAAGATACGCAGTATTTT.

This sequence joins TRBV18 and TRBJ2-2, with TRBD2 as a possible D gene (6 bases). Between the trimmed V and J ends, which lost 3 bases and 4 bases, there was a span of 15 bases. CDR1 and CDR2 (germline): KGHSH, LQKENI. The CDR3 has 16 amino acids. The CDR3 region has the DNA TGTGCCAGCTCACCCCCCTGGGTGGAGGGCACCGGGGAGCTGTTTTTT. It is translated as CASSPPWVEGTGELFF.

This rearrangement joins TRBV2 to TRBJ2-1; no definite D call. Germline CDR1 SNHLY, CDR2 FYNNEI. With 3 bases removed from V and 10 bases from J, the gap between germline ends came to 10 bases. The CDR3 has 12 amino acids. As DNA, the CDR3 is TGTGCCAGCAGTGATAGGGCTAGAGAGCAGTTCTTC. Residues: CASSDRAREQFF.